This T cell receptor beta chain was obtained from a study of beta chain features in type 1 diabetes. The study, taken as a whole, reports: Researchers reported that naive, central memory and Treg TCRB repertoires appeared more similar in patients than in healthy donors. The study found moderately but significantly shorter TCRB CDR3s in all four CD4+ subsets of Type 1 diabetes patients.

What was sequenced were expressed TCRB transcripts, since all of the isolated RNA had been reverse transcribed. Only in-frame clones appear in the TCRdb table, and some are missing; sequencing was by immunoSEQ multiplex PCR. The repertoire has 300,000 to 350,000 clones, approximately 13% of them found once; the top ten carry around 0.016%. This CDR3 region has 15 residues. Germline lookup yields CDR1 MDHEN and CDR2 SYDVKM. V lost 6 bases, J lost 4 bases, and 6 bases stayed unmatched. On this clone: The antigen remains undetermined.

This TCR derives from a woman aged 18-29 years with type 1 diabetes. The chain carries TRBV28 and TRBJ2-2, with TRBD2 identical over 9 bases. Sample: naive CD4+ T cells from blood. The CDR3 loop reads CASRIGGRATGELFF. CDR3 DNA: TGTGCCAGCAGAATAGGCGGGAGGGCCACCGGGGAGCTGTTTTTT.